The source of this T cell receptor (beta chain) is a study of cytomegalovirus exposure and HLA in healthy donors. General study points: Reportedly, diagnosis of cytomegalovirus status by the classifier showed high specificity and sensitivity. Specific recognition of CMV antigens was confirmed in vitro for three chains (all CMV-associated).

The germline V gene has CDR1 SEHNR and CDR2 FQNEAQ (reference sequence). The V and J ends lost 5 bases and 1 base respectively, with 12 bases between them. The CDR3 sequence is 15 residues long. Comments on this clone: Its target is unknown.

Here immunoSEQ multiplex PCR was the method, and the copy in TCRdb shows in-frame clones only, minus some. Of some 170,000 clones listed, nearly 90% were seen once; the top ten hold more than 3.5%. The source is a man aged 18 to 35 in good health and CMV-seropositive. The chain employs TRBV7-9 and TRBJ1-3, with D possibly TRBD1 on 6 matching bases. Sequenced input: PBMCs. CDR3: CASSPRQVSGNTIYF. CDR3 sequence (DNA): TGTGCCAGCAGCCCCCGACAGGTTTCTGGAAACACCATATATTTT.